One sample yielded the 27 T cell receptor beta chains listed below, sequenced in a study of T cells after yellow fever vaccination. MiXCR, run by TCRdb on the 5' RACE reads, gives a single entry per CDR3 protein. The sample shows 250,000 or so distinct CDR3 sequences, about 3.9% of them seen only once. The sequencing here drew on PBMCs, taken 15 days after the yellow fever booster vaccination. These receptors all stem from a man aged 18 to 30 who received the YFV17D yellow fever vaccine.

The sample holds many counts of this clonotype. Written as DNA, the CDR3 is TGCAGTGCTAGCCGACAGGTTGTAGAAAAACTGTTTTTT. As protein: CSASRQVVEKLFF. The chain has TRBV20-1 and TRBJ1-4, with D possibly matching TRBD1 (6 bases). This CDR3 spans 13 amino acids. CDR1 and CDR2 (germline): DFQATT, SNEGSKA (reference sequence). Trimming took 3 bases from V and 8 from J, leaving 13 bases between them.

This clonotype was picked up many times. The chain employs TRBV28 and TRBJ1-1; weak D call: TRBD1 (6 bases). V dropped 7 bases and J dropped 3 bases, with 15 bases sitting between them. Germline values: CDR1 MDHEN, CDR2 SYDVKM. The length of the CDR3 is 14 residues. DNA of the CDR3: TGTGCCAGCACCCCTGAGGGGGGGCACACTGAAGCTTTCTTT. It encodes CASTPEGGHTEAFF.

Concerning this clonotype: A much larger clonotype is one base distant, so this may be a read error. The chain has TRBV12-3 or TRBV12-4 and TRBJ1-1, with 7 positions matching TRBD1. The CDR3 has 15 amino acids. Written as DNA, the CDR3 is TGTGCCAGCTGTTTTCAGGGACAGATGAACACTGAAGCTTTCTTT. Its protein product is CASCFQGQMNTEAFF.

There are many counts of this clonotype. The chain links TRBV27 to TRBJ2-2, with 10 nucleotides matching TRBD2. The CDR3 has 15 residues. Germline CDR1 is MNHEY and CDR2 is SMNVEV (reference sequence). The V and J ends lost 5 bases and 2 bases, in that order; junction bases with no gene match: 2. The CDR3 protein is CASSTSGVNTGELFF. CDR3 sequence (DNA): TGTGCCAGCAGTACTAGCGGGGTCAACACCGGGGAGCTGTTTTTT.

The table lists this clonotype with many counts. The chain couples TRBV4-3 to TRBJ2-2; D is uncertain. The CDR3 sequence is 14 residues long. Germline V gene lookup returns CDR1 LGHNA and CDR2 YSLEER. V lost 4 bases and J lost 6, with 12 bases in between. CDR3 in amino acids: CASSLEIGPGELFF. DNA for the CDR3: TGCGCCAGCAGCCTCGAAATAGGTCCCGGGGAGCTGTTTTTT.

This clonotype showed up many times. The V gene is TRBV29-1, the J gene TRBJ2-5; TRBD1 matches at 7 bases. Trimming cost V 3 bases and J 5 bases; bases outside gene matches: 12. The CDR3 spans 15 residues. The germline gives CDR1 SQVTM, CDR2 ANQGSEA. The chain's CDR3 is CSVEWRTGRRETQYF. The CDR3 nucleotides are TGCAGCGTTGAGTGGAGGACAGGCCGTCGCGAGACCCAGTACTTC.

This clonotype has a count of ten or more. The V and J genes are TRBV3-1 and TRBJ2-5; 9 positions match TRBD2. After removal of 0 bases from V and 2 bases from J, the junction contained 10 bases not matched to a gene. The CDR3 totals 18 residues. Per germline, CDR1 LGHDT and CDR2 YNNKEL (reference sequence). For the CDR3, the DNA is TGTGCCAGCAGCCAAGACGTAACCGGCGGGAGGGCACAAGAGACCCAGTACTTC. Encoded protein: CASSQDVTGGRAQETQYF.

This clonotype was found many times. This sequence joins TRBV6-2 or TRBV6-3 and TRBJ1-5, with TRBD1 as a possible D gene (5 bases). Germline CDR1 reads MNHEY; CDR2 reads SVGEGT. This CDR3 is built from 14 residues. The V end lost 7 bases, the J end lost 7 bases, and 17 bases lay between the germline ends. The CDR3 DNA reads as TGTGCCAGCACCTTCGACGGGGGTATCCAGCCCCAGCATTTT. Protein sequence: CASTFDGGIQPQHF.

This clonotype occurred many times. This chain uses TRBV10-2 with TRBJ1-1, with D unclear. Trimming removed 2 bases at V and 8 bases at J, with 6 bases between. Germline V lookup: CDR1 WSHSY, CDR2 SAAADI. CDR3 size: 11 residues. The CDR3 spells CASSEGREAFF. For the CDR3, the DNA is TGCGCCAGCAGTGAGGGCAGGGAAGCTTTCTTT.

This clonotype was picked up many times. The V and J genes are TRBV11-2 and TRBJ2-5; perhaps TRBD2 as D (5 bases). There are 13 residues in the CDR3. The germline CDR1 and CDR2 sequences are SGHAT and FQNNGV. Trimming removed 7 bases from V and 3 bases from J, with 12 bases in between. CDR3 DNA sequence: TGTGCCAGCACTAGGACTCCTAAAGAGACCCAGTACTTC. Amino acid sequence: CASTRTPKETQYF.

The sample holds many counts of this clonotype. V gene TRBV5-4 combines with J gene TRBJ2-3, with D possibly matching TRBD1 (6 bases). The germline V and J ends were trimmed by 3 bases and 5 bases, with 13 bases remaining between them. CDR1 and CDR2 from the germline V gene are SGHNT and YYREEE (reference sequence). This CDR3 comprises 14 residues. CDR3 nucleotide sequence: TGTGCCAGCAGCTGGGGGCAGTTGGGAGATACGCAGTATTTT. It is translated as CASSWGQLGDTQYF.

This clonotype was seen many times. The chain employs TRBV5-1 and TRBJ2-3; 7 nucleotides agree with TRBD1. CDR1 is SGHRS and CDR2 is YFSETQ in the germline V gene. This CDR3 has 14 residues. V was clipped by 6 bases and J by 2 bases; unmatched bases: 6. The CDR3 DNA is TGCGCCAGCAAAAGACAGGGACACACAGATACGCAGTATTTT. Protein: CASKRQGHTDTQYF.

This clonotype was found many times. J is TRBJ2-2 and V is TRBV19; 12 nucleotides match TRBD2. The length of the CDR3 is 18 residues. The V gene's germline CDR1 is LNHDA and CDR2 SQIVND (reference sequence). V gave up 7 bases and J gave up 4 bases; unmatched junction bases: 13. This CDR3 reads CASTKGLAGGRVTGELFF. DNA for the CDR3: TGTGCCAGTACCAAGGGGCTAGCGGGGGGGCGTGTCACCGGGGAGCTGTTTTTT.

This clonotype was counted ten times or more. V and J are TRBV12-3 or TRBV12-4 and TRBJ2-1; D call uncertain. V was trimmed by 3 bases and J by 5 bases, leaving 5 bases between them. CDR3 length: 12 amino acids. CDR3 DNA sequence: TGTGCCAGCAGTTTGGCAGACAATGAGCAGTTCTTC. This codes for CASSLADNEQFF.

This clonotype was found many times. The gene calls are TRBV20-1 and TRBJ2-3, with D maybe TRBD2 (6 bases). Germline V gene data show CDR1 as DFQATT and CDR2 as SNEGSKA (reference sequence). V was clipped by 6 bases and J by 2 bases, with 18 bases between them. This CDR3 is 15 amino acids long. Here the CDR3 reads CSASFGGANTDTQYF. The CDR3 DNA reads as TGCAGTGCGAGCTTCGGAGGGGCCAACACAGATACGCAGTATTTT.

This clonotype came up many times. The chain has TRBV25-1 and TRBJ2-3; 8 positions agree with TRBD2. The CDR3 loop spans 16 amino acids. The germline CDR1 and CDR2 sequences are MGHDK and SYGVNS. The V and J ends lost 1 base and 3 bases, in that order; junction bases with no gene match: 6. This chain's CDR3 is CASSESRRGVTDTQYF. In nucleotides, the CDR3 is TGTGCCAGCAGTGAATCACGGCGGGGGGTAACAGATACGCAGTATTTT.

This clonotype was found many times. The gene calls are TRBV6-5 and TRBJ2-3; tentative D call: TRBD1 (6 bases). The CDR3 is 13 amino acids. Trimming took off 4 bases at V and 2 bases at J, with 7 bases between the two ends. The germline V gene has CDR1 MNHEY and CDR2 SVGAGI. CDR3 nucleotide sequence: TGTGCCAGCAGTTGGGACAACACAGATACGCAGTATTTT. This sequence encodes CASSWDNTDTQYF.

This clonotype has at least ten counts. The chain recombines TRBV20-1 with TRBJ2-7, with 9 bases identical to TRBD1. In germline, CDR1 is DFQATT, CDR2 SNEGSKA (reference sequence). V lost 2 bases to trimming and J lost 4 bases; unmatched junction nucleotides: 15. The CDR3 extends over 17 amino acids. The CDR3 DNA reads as TGCAGTGCTAGACCCAGTGGACAGGGGACTTGGTATTACGAGCAGTACTTC. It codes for CSARPSGQGTWYYEQYF.

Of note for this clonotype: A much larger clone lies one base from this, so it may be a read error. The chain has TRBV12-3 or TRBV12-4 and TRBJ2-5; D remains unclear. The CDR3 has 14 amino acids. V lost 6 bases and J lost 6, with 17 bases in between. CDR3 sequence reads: CASRLRGPHQTQYF. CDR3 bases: TGTGCCAGCAGATTACGCGGTCCCCATCAGACCCAGTACTTC.

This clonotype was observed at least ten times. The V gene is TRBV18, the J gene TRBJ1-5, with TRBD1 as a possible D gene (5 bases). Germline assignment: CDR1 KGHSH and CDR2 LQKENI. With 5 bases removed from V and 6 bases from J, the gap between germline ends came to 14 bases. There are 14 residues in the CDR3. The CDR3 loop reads CASSTEGRGQPQHF. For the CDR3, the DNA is TGTGCCAGCTCAACCGAGGGGAGGGGTCAGCCCCAGCATTTT.

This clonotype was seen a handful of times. CDR3 in amino acids: CASSEGPGQGAQEQFF. The CDR3 DNA reads TGTGCCAGCAGTGAAGGGCCGGGACAGGGGGCTCAGGAGCAGTTCTTC. The chain combines TRBV2 with TRBJ2-1; TRBD1 aligns across 12 bases. Germline V CDR1 and CDR2: SNHLY, FYNNEI. The CDR3 is 16 amino acids. V shed 1 base, J shed 10 bases, and the junction held 8 bases outside the gene matches. Full variable domain (remainder filled in from reference TRBV2 and TRBJ2-1): EPEVTQTPSHQVTQMGQEVILRCVPISNHLYFYWYRQILGQKVEFLVSFYNNEISEKSEIFDDQFSVERPDGSNFTLKIRSTKLEDSAMYFCASSEGPGQGAQEQFFGPGTRLTVL.

CDR3 sequence reads: CASSHEGGVAFF. CDR3 bases: TGTGCCAGCAGCCACGAGGGAGGGGTAGCTTTCTTT. The chain carries TRBV7-9 and TRBJ1-1, with TRBD1 as a possible D gene (5 bases). The CDR3 sequence is 12 residues long. Germline V lookup: CDR1 SEHNR, CDR2 FQNEAQ (reference sequence). Trimming removed 5 bases from V and 10 bases from J, with 14 bases in between. Using reference TRBV7-9 and TRBJ1-1 for the parts outside the CDR3, the full variable domain is DTGVSQNPRHKITKRGQNVTFRCDPISEHNRLYWYRQTLGQGPEFLTYFQNEAQLEKSRLLSDRFSAERPKGSFSTLEIQRTEQGDSAMYLCASSHEGGVAFFGQGTRLTVV.

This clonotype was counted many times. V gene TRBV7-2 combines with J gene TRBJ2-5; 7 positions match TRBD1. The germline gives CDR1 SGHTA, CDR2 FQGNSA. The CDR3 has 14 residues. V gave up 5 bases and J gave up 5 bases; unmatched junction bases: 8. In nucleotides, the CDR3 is TGTGCCAGCAGCCTCCAGACAGGGCATGAGACCCAGTACTTC. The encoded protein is CASSLQTGHETQYF. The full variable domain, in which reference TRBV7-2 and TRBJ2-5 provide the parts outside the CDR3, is GAGVSQSPSNKVTEKGKDVELRCDPISGHTALYWYRQSLGQGLEFLIYFQGNSAPDKSGLPSDRFSAERTGGSVSTLTIQRTQQEDSAVYLCASSLQTGHETQYFGPGTRLLVL.

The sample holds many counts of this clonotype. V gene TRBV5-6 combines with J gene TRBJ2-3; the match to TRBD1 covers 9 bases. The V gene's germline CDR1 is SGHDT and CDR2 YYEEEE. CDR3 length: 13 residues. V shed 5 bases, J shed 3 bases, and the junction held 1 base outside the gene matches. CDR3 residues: CASRQGATDTQYF. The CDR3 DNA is TGTGCCAGCAGACAGGGGGCAACAGATACGCAGTATTTT.

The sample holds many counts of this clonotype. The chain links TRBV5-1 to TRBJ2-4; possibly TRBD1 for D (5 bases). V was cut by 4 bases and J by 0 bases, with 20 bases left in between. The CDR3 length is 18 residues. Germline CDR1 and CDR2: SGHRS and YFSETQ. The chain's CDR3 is CASSPADIGIRAKNIQYF. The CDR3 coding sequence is TGCGCCAGCAGCCCCGCGGACATAGGGATTAGAGCCAAAAACATTCAGTACTTC.

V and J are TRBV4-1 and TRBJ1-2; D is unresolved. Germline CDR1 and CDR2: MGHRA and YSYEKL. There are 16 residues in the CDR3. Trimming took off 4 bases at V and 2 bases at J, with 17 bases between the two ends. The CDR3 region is CASSPQGGDYNYGYTF. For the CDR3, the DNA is TGCGCCAGCAGCCCGCAAGGTGGCGATTACAACTATGGCTACACCTTC.

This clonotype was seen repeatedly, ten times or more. CDR3 loop: CASSPPLTYNEQFF. The CDR3 DNA is TGTGCCAGCAGTCCTCCCCTCACCTACAATGAGCAGTTCTTC. The chain links TRBV12-3 or TRBV12-4 to TRBJ2-1; D is uncertain. Trimming left V 5 bases short and J 2 bases short, with 10 bases between. The CDR3 contains 14 residues.